The T cell receptor (beta chain) described here comes from a study of technical replicates of blood from a handful of donors. CDR3 length: 13 amino acids. Germline-derived CDR1 and CDR2 are SGHNT and YENEEA. Trimming shortened V by 4 bases and J by 5 bases, and 11 bases separated the two germline ends. The repertoire was sequenced with immunoSEQ multiplex PCR; TCRdb's copy has only in-frame clones and lacks some. The sample lists about 73,000 clones; roughly 93% were seen once. Sample: T cells isolated from PBMCs. This clonotype was obtained from a human donor in good health. This rearrangement joins TRBV11-3 to TRBJ1-1; D may be TRBD1 (5 bases). CDR3 sequence reads: CASSSSRGTEAFF. CDR3 DNA sequence: TGTGCCAGCAGCTCGTCTAGGGGTACTGAAGCTTTCTTT.